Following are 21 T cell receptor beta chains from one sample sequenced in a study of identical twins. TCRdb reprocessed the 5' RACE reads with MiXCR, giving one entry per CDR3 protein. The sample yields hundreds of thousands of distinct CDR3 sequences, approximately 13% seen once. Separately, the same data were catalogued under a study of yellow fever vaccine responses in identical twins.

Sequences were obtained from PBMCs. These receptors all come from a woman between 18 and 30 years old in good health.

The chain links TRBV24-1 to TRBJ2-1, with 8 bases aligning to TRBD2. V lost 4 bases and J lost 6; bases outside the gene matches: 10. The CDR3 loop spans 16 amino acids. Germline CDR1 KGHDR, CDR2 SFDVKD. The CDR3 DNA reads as TGTGCCACCAGTGAGTCAAGAGCGGGAGTGAGCAATGAGCAGTTCTTC. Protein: CATSESRAGVSNEQFF.

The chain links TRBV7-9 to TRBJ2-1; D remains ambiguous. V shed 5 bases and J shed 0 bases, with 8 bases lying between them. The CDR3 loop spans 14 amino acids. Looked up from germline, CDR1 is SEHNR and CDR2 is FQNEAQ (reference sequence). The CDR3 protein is CASSPFDSYNEQFF. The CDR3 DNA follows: TGTGCCAGCAGCCCGTTCGACTCCTACAATGAGCAGTTCTTC. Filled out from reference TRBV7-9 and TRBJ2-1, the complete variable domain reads DTGVSQNPRHKITKRGQNVTFRCDPISEHNRLYWYRQTLGQGPEFLTYFQNEAQLEKSRLLSDRFSAERPKGSFSTLEIQRTEQGDSAMYLCASSPFDSYNEQFFGPGTRLTVL.

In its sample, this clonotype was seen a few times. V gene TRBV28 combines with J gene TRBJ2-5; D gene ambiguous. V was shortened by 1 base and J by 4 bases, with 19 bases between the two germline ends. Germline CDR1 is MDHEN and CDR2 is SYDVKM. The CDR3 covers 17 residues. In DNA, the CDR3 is TGTGCCAGCAGTTTATCACCATCCCCACCTTCGGGAGAGACCCAGTACTTC. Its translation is CASSLSPSPPSGETQYF.

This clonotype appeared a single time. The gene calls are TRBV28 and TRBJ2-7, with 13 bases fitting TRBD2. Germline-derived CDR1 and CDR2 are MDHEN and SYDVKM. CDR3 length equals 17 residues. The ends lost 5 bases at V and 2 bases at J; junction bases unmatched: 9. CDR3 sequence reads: CASSQRTSGSTTYEQYF. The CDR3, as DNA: TGTGCCAGCAGTCAACGGACTAGCGGGAGCACGACCTACGAGCAGTACTTC.

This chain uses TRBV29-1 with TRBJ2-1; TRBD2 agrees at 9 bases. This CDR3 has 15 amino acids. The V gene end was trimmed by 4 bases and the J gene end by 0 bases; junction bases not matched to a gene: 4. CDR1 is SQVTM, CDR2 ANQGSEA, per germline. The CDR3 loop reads CSVASGASSYNEQFF. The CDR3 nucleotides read TGCAGCGTTGCTAGCGGGGCGAGCTCCTACAATGAGCAGTTCTTC.

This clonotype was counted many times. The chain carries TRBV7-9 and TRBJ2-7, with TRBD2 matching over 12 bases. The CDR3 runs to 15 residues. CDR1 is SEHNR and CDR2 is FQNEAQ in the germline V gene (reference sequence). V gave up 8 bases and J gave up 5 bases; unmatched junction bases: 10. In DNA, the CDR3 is TGTGCCAGCGCCGGGACTAGCGGGTTTGGCCACGAGCAGTACTTC. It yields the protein CASAGTSGFGHEQYF.

In DNA, the CDR3 is TGCAGTGCTAGAGACAGGGCGGTCTATGGCTACACCTTC. The encoded protein is CSARDRAVYGYTF. The chain is built from TRBV20-1 and TRBJ1-2, with D possibly matching TRBD1 (5 bases). CDR1 and CDR2 (germline): DFQATT, SNEGSKA (reference sequence). Deletions cut 0 bases from V and 4 bases from J, with 9 bases between. The CDR3 runs 13 residues.

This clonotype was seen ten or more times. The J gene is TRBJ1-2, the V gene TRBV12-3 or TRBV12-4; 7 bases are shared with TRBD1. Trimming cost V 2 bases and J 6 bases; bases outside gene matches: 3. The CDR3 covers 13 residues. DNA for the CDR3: TGTGCCAGCAGTTTAACAGGGGTCGATGGCTACACCTTC. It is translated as CASSLTGVDGYTF.

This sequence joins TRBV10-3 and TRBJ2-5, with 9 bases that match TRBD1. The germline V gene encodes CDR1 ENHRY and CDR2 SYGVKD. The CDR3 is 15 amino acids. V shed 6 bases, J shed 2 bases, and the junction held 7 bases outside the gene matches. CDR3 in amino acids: CAIRKGGQGQETQYF. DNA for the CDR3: TGTGCCATCAGAAAAGGGGGACAGGGACAAGAGACCCAGTACTTC.

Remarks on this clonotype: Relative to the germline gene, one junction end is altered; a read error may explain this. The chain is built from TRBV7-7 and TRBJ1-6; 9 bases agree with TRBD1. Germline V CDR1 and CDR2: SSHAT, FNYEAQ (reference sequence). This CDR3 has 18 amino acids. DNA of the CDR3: TGTGCCAGCAGCACGCGGACAGGGGAGGACTCCTATGATTCACCCCTCCACTTT. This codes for CASSTRTGEDSYDSPLHF.

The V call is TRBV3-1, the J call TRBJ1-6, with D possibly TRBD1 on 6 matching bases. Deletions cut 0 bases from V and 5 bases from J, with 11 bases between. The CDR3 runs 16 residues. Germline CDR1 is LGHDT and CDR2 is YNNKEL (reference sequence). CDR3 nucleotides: TGTGCCAGCAGCCAAGACAGGGGTATGGATAATTCACCCCTCCACTTT. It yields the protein CASSQDRGMDNSPLHF.

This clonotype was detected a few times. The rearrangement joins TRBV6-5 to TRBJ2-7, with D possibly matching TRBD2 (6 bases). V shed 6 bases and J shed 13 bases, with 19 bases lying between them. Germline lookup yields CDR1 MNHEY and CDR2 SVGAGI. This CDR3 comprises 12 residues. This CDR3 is CASSEGSGRIYF. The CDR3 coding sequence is TGTGCCAGCAGCGAGGGGTCCGGGAGAATTTACTTC.

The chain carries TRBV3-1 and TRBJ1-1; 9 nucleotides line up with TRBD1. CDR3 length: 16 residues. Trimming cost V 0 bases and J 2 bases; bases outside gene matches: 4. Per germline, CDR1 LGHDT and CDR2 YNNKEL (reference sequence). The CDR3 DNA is TGTGCCAGCAGCCAAGAGGGGACAGGGCCAAACACTGAAGCTTTCTTT. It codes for CASSQEGTGPNTEAFF.

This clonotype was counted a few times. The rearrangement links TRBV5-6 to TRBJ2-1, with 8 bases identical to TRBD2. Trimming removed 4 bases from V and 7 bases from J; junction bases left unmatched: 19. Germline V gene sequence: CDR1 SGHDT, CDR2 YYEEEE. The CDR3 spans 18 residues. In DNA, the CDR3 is TGTGCCAGCAGCCCGGGAGGGACCTATGGGGGTCTTGGGAATGAGCAGTTCTTC. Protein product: CASSPGGTYGGLGNEQFF. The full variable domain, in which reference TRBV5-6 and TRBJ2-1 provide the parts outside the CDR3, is DAGVTQSPTHLIKTRGQQVTLRCSPKSGHDTVSWYQQALGQGPQFIFQYYEEEERQRGNFPDRFSGHQFPNYSSELNVNALLLGDSALYLCASSPGGTYGGLGNEQFFGPGTRLTVL.

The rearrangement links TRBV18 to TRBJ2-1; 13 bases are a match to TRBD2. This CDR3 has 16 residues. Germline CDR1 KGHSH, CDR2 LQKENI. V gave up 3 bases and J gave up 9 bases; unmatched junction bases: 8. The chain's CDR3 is CASSPGLAGPLGEQFF. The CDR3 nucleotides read TGTGCCAGCTCACCGGGACTAGCGGGGCCCTTGGGTGAGCAGTTCTTC.

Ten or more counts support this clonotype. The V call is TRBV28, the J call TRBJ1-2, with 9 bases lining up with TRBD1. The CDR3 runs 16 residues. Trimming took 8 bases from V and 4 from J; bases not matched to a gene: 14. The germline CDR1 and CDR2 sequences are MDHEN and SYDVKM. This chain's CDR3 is CASRKITGTGSYGYTF. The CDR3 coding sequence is TGTGCCAGCCGAAAAATCACCGGGACAGGGTCCTATGGCTACACCTTC.

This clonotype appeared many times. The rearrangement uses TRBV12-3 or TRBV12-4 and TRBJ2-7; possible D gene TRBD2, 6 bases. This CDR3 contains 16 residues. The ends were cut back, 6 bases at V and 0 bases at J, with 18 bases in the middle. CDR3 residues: CASSPVGRGLSYEQYF. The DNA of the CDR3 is TGTGCCAGCAGCCCCGTCGGACGGGGACTCTCCTACGAGCAGTACTTC.

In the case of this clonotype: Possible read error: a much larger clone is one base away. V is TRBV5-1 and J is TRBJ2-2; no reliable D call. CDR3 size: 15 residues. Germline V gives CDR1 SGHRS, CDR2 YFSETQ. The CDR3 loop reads CTSSPTPGPAGELFF. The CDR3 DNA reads TGCACCAGCAGTCCAACCCCCGGACCTGCCGGGGAGCTGTTTTTT.

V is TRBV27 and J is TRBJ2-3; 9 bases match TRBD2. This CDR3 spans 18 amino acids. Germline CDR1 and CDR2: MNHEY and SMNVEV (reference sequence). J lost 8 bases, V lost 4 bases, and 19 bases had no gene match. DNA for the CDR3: TGTGCCAGCAGTTCGCAAGGAGGACTAGCGACCTGGGAAGGTACGCAGTATTTT. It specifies CASSSQGGLATWEGTQYF.

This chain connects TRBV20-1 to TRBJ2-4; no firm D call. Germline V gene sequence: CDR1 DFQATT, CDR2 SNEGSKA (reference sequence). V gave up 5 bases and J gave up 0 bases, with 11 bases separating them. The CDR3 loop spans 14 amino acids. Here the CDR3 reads CSAEESIAKNIQYF. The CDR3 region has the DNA TGCAGTGCTGAGGAGTCGATAGCCAAAAACATTCAGTACTTC.

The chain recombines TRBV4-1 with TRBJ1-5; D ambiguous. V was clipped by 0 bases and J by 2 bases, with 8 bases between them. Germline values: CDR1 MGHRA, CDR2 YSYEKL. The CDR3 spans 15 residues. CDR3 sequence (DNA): TGCGCCAGCAGCCAAGATCTGCAGCGCAATCAGCCCCAGCATTTT. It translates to CASSQDLQRNQPQHF.